This T cell receptor (beta chain) derives from a study of OX40 agonist ivuxolimab in advanced cancers. Study-wide context: Patients receiving dose escalation had hepatocellular carcinoma, melanoma, renal cell or head and neck cancer.

Trimming removed 0 bases from V and 1 base from J, with 6 bases in between. Germline loops: CDR1 MGHRA, CDR2 YSYEKL. The CDR3 has 14 residues. Profiled with immunoSEQ multiplex PCR; TCRdb holds only in-frame clones, not every one. Of roughly 70,000 clones in the sample, 85% were seen once. This chain joins TRBV4-1 and TRBJ1-2; D not resolved. The clonotype comes from an adult with an advanced solid tumor such as melanoma, head and neck, liver or kidney cancer. The specimen comprised CD4+ or CD8+ T cells sorted from blood, sampled in a trial of the OX40 agonist ivuxolimab. CDR3 protein: CASSQEQRNYGYTF. The CDR3 DNA follows: TGCGCCAGCAGCCAAGAACAGCGTAACTATGGCTACACCTTC.